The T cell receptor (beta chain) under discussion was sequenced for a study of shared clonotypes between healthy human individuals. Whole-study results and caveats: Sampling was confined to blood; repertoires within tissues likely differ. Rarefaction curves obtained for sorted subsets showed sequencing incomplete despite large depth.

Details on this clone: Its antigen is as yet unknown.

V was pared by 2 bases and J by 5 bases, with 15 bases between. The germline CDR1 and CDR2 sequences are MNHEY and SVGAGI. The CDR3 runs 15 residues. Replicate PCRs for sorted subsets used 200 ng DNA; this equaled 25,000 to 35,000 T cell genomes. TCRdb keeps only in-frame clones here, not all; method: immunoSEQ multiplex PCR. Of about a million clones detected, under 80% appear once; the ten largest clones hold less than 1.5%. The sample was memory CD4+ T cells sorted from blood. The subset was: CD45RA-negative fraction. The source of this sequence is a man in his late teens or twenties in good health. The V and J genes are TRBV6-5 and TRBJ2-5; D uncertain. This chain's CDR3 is CASSYDNSGSETQYF. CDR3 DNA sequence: TGTGCCAGCAGTTACGATAATTCGGGTTCGGAGACCCAGTACTTC.